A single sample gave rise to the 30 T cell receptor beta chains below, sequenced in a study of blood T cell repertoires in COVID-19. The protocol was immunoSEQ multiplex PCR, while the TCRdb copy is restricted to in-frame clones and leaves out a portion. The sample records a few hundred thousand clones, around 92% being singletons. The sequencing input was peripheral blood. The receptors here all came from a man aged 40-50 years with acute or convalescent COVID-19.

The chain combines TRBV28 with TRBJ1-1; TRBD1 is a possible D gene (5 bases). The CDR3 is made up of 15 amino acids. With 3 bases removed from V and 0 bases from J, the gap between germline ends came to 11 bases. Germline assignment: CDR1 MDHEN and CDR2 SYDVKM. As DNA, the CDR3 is TGTGCCAGCAGTTTTAGGGGAATCCTGAACACTGAAGCTTTCTTT. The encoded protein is CASSFRGILNTEAFF.

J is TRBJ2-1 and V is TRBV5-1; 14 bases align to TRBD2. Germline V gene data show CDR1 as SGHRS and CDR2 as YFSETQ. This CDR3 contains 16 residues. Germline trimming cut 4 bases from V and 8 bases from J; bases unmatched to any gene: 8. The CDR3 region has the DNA TGCGCCAGCAGCCTCGCCGGGACTAGCGGGAGATATGAGCAGTTCTTC. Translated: CASSLAGTSGRYEQFF.

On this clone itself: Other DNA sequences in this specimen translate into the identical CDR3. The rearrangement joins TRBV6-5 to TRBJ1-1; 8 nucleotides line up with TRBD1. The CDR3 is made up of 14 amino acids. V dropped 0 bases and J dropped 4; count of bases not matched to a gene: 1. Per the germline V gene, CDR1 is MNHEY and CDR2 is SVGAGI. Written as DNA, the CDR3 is TGTGCCAGCAGTTACTCGACAGGGGTCACTGAAGCTTTCTTT. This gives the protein CASSYSTGVTEAFF.

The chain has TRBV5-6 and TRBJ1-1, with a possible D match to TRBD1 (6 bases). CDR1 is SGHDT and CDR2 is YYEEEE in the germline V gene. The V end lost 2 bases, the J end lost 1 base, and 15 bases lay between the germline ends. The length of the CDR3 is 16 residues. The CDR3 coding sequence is TGTGCCAGCAGCTTCCCCTCTGGGGGCAGGAACACTGAAGCTTTCTTT. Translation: CASSFPSGGRNTEAFF.

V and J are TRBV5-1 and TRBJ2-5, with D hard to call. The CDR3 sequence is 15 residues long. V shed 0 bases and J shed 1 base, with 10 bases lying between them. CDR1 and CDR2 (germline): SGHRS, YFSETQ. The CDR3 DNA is TGCGCCAGCAGCTTGGGTCCGGGTATCCAAGAGACCCAGTACTTC. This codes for CASSLGPGIQETQYF.

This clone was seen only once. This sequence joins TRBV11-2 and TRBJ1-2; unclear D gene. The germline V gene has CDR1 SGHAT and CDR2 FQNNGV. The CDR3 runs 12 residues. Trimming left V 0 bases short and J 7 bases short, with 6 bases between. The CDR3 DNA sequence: TGTGCCAGCAGCTTAGATCGGGGTGGCTACACCTTC. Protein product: CASSLDRGGYTF.

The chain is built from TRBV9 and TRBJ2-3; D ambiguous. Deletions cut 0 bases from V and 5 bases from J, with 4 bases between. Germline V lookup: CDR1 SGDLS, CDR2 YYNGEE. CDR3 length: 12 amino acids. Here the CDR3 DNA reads TGTGCCAGCAGCGTAGCGGGAGATACGCAGTATTTT. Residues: CASSVAGDTQYF.

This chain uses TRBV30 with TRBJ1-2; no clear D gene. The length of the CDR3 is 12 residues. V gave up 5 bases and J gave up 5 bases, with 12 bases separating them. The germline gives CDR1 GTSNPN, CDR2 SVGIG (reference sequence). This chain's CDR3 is CAWATSGYGYTF. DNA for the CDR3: TGTGCCTGGGCCACATCGGGGTATGGCTACACCTTC.

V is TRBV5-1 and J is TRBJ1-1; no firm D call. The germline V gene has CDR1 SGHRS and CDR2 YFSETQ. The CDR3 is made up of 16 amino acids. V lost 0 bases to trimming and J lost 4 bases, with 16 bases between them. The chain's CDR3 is CASSLDGVPRGTEAFF. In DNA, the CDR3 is TGCGCCAGCAGCTTGGACGGGGTCCCACGTGGCACTGAAGCTTTCTTT.

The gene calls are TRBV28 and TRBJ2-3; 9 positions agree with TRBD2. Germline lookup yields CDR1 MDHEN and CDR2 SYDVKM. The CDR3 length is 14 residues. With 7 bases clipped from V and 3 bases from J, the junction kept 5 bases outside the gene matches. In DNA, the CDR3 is TGTGCCAGCACCATTAGCGGGAGTACAGATACGCAGTATTTT. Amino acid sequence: CASTISGSTDTQYF.

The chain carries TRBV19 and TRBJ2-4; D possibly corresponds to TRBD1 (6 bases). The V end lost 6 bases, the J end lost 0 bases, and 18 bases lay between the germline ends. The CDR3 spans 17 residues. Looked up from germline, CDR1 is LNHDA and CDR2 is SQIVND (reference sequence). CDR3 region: CASRKLTGGLAKNIQYF. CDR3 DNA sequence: TGTGCCAGTAGAAAGTTGACAGGAGGTTTAGCCAAAAACATTCAGTACTTC. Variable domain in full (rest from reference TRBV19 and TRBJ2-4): DGGITQSPKYLFRKEGQNVTLSCEQNLNHDAMYWYRQDPGQGLRLIYYSQIVNDFQKGDIAEGYSVSREKKESFPLTVTSAQKNPTAFYLCASRKLTGGLAKNIQYFGAGTRLSVL.

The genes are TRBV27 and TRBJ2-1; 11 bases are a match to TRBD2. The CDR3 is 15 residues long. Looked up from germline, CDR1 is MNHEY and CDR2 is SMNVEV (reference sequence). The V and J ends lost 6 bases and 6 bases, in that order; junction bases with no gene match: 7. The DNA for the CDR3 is TGTGCCAGCAGCTTACTAGCGGGAGCGGGCAATGAGCAGTTCTTC. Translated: CASSLLAGAGNEQFF.

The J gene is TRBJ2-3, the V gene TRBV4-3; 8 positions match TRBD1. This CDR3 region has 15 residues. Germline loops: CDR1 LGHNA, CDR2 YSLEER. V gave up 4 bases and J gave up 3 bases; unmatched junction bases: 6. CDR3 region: CASSPGTGGTDTQYF. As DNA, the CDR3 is TGCGCCAGCAGCCCTGGGACAGGCGGGACAGATACGCAGTATTTT.

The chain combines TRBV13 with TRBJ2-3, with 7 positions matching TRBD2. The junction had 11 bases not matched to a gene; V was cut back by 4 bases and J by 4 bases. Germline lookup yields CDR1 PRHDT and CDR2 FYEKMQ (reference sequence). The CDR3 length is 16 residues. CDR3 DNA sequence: TGTGCCAGCAGCTCCTTTGGCGGGAGTACGGCAGATACGCAGTATTTT. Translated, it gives CASSSFGGSTADTQYF.

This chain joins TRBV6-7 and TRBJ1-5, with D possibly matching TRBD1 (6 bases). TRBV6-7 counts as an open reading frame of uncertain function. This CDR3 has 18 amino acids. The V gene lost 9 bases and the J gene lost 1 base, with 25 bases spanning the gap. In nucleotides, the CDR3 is TGTGCCAGGCCAAACAGGGCCTGTATTCTCATCAGCAATCAGCCCCAGCATTTT. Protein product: CARPNRACILISNQPQHF.

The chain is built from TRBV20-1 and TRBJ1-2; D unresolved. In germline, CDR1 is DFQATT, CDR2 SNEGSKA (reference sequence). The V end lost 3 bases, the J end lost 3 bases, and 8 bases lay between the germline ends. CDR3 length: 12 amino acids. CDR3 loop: CSASRVDYGYTF. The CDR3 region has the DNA TGCAGTGCTAGTAGAGTTGACTATGGCTACACCTTC.

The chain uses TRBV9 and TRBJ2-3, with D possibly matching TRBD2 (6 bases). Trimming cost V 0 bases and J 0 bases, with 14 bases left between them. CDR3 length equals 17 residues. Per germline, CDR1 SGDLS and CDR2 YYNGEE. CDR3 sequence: CASSVAEGSLSTDTQYF. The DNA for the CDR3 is TGTGCCAGCAGCGTAGCGGAGGGTTCACTCAGCACAGATACGCAGTATTTT.

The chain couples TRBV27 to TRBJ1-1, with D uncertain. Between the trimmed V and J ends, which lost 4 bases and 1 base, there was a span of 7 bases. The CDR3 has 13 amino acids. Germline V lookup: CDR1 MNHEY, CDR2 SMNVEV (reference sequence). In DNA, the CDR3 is TGTGCCAGCAGTTATACAGAGAACACTGAAGCTTTCTTT. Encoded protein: CASSYTENTEAFF.

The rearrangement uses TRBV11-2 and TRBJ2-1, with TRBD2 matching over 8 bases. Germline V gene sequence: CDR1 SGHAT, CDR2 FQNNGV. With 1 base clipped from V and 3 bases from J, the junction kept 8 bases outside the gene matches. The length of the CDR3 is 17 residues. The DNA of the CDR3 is TGTGCCAGCAGCTTAGTTAGTCTAGCGGGCCTCTACAATGAGCAGTTCTTC. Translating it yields CASSLVSLAGLYNEQFF.

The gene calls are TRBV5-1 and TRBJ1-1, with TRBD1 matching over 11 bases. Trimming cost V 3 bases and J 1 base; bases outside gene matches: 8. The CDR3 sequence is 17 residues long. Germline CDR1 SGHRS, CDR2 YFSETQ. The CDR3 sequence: CASSSDRGHSANTEAFF. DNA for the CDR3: TGCGCCAGCAGCTCGGACAGGGGGCACTCAGCGAACACTGAAGCTTTCTTT.

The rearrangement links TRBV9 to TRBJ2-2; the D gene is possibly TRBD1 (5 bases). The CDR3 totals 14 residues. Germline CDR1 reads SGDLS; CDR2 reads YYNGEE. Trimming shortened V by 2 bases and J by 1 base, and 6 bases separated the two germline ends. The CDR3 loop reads CASSVQGNTGELFF. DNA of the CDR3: TGTGCCAGCAGCGTTCAGGGGAACACCGGGGAGCTGTTTTTT.

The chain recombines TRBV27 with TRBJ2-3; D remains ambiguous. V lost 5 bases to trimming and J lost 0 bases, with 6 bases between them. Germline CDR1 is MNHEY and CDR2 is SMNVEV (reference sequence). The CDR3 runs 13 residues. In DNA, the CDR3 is TGTGCCAGCAGTCCCACTAGCACAGATACGCAGTATTTT. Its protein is CASSPTSTDTQYF.

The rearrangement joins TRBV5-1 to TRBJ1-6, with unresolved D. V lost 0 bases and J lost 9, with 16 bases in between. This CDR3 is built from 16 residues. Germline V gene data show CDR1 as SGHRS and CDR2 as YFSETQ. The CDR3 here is CASSLAWADLGSPLHF. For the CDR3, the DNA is TGCGCCAGCAGCTTGGCCTGGGCAGATCTTGGTTCACCCCTCCACTTT. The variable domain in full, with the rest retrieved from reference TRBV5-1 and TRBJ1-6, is KAGVTQTPRYLIKTRGQQVTLSCSPISGHRSVSWYQQTPGQGLQFLFEYFSETQRNKGNFPGRFSGRQFSNSRSEMNVSTLELGDSALYLCASSLAWADLGSPLHFGNGTRLTVT.

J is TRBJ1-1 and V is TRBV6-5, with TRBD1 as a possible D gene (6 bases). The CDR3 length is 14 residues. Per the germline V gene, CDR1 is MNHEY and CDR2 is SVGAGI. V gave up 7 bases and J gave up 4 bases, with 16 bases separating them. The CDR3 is CASKARLGGTEAFF. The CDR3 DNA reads TGTGCCAGCAAAGCCCGATTAGGGGGCACTGAAGCTTTCTTT.

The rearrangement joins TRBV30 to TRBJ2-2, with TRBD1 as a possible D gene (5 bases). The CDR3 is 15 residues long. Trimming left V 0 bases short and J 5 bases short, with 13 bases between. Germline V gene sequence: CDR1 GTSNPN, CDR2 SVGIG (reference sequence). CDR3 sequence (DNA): TGTGCCTGGAGTGTAAAACAGGACGGAACCGGGGAGCTGTTTTTT. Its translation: CAWSVKQDGTGELFF. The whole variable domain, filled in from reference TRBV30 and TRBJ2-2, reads SQTIHQWPATLVQPVGSPLSLECTVEGTSNPNLYWYRQAAGRGLQLLFYSVGIGQISSEVPQNLSASRPQDRQFILSSKKLLLSDSGFYLCAWSVKQDGTGELFFGEGSRLTVL.

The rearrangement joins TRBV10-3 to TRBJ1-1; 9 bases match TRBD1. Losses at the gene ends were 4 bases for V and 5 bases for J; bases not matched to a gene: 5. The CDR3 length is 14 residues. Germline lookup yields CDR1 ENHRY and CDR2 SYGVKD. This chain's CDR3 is CAISGLTGGTEAFF. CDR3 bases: TGTGCCATCAGTGGTCTGACAGGGGGGACTGAAGCTTTCTTT.

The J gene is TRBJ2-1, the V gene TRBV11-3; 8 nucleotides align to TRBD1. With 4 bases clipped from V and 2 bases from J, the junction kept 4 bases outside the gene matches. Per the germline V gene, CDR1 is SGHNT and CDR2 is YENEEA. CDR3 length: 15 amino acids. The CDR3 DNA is TGTGCCAGCAGCTCGAGACAGGGGACCTACAATGAGCAGTTCTTC. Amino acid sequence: CASSSRQGTYNEQFF.

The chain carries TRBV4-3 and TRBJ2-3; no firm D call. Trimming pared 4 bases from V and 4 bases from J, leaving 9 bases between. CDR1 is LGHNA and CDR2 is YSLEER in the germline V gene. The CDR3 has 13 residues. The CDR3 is CASSPRAADTQYF. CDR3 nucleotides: TGCGCCAGCAGCCCTAGAGCCGCAGATACGCAGTATTTT.

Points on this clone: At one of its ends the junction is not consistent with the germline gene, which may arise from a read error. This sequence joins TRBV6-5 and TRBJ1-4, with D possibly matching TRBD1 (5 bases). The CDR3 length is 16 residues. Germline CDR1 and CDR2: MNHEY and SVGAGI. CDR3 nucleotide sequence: TGTGCCAGCAGTTACTCGATTGCAGGGATTAATGAGAAACTGTTTTTT. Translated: CASSYSIAGINEKLFF.

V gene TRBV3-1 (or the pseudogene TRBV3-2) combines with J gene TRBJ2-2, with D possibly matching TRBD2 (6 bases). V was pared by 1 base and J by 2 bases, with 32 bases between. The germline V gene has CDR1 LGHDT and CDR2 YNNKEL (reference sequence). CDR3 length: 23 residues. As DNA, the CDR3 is TGTGCCAGCAGCCAAGCGCCTCGGCTAGCCCAGAGCACGGGGGTAGAAAACACCGGGGAGCTGTTTTTT. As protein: CASSQAPRLAQSTGVENTGELFF.